Each of the 20 T cell receptor beta chains below was sequenced from the same sample in a study of cytomegalovirus exposure and HLA in healthy donors. Primers for the PCR totalled 60 Vbeta and 13 Jbeta. This table comes from immunoSEQ multiplex PCR, and its TCRdb copy is limited to in-frame clones, with some not included. This sample has around 150,000 clones; roughly four fifths occur once, and the top ten carry about 1.8%. Sequenced: PBMCs. These receptor sequences come from a female donor in good health and CMV-seropositive.

The chain employs TRBV12-5 and TRBJ2-5; TRBD1 aligns across 9 bases. The CDR3 has 15 residues. Germline CDR1 and CDR2: LGHNT and FRNRAP. The ends lost 1 base at V and 6 bases at J; junction bases unmatched: 6. Here the CDR3 reads CASGLGTGEMKTQYF. CDR3 in DNA: TGTGCTAGTGGTTTGGGGACAGGGGAAATGAAGACCCAGTACTTC.

This clone was seen just once. This chain connects TRBV5-5 to TRBJ2-1; the match to TRBD2 covers 9 bases. CDR3 size: 16 residues. Losses at the gene ends were 5 bases for V and 0 bases for J; bases not matched to a gene: 6. Germline V gene data show CDR1 as SGHKS and CDR2 as YYEKEE (reference sequence). The CDR3 loop reads CASSSSGTSSYNEQFF. The CDR3 coding sequence is TGTGCCAGCAGTTCTAGCGGGACAAGCTCCTACAATGAGCAGTTCTTC.

The rearrangement links TRBV29-1 to TRBJ2-1; 13 positions match TRBD2. Unmatched junction bases numbered 16, after V lost 4 bases and J lost 4 bases. The CDR3 extends over 19 amino acids. CDR1 and CDR2 from the germline V gene are SQVTM and ANQGSEA. The CDR3 DNA is TGCAGCGTTGTTGTCCCCGGACTAGCGGGAGTTCGGCATTACAATGAGCAGTTCTTC. It specifies CSVVVPGLAGVRHYNEQFF.

This chain connects TRBV18 to TRBJ2-3; 10 positions agree with TRBD2. CDR1 is KGHSH, CDR2 LQKENI, per germline. Unmatched junction bases numbered 4, after V lost 3 bases and J lost 4 bases. There are 15 residues in the CDR3. The CDR3 reads CASSPTSGAPDTQYF. Written as DNA, the CDR3 is TGTGCCAGCTCACCCACTAGCGGGGCCCCAGATACGCAGTATTTT.

In its sample, this clone was seen once. The chain employs TRBV10-3 and TRBJ1-1; 7 nucleotides match TRBD1. Looked up from germline, CDR1 is ENHRY and CDR2 is SYGVKD. V was pared by 6 bases and J by 0 bases, with 10 bases of the junction left unmatched. The CDR3 is made up of 16 amino acids. The CDR3 coding sequence is TGTGCCATCAGGATGTCCAGGGGGAGTCTGAACACTGAAGCTTTCTTT. It yields the protein CAIRMSRGSLNTEAFF.

This clone appeared a few times. J is TRBJ2-3 and V is TRBV27; 9 nucleotides line up with TRBD1. J lost 4 bases, V lost 1 base, and 6 bases had no gene match. Germline assignment: CDR1 MNHEY and CDR2 SMNVEV (reference sequence). CDR3 size: 16 residues. CDR3: CASSLYPGQGSDTQYF. The CDR3 coding sequence is TGTGCCAGCAGTTTATACCCGGGACAGGGCTCAGATACGCAGTATTTT.

The chain recombines TRBV7-9 with TRBJ2-1, with TRBD2 matching over 12 bases. The CDR3 is made up of 16 amino acids. The V gene end was trimmed by 5 bases and the J gene end by 2 bases; junction bases not matched to a gene: 4. The V gene's germline CDR1 is SEHNR and CDR2 FQNEAQ (reference sequence). DNA of the CDR3: TGTGCCAGCAGCCATCTAGCGGGAGGGACCTACAATGAGCAGTTCTTC. Protein sequence: CASSHLAGGTYNEQFF.

DNA of the CDR3: TGTGCCAGCAGTCCCCTTGGCCCTTTACACAATGAGCAGTTCTTC. Translating it yields CASSPLGPLHNEQFF. The rearrangement links TRBV28 to TRBJ2-1; D gene uncertain. Trimming took off 5 bases at V and 5 bases at J, with 16 bases between the two ends. CDR1 is MDHEN, CDR2 SYDVKM, per germline. There are 15 residues in the CDR3.

The rearrangement uses TRBV28 and TRBJ1-5, with D perhaps TRBD1 (6 bases). CDR1 and CDR2 (germline): MDHEN, SYDVKM. V was trimmed by 3 bases and J by 6 bases, leaving 12 bases between them. This CDR3 is built from 14 residues. The CDR3 DNA reads TGTGCCAGCAGTTTCGGGGGGGCTAGTCAGCCCCAGCATTTT. It yields the protein CASSFGGASQPQHF.

The V gene is TRBV7-6, the J gene TRBJ1-4; unclear D gene. Germline lookup yields CDR1 SGHVS and CDR2 FNYEAQ. The CDR3 contains 13 residues. V was trimmed by 5 bases and J by 5 bases, leaving 9 bases between them. CDR3 coding DNA: TGTGCCAGCAGCACGTACGGGAATGAAAAACTGTTTTTT. Encoded protein: CASSTYGNEKLFF.

Comments on this clone: This sample includes further DNA sequences coding for the same CDR3. The V call is TRBV7-2, the J call TRBJ1-1; D possibly corresponds to TRBD1 (6 bases). The V end lost 1 base, the J end lost 3 bases, and 9 bases lay between the germline ends. The CDR3 is 14 residues long. Germline V gives CDR1 SGHTA, CDR2 FQGNSA. The DNA of the CDR3 is TGTGCCAGCAGCTTAGTCCCAGGGGACACTGAAGCTTTCTTT. Translation: CASSLVPGDTEAFF.

This clone was found a few times. The chain recombines TRBV6-5 with TRBJ2-2; D gene ambiguous. Trimming took off 6 bases at V and 2 bases at J, with 10 bases between the two ends. This CDR3 comprises 14 residues. Per germline, CDR1 MNHEY and CDR2 SVGAGI. The chain's CDR3 is CASSPRVNTGELFF. The CDR3, as DNA: TGTGCCAGCAGCCCCCGGGTCAACACCGGGGAGCTGTTTTTT.

The J gene is TRBJ1-6, the V gene TRBV10-3; 11 nucleotides line up with TRBD1. Germline CDR1 and CDR2: ENHRY and SYGVKD. The V gene end was trimmed by 7 bases and the J gene end by 8 bases; junction bases not matched to a gene: 7. The CDR3 contains 15 residues. The DNA of the CDR3 is TGTGCCATCAATGGTGGGACAGGGGGTGATTCACCCCTCCACTTT. It yields the protein CAINGGTGGDSPLHF.

The genes are TRBV7-2 and TRBJ2-7; D gene unclear. The V end was cut by 0 bases, the J end by 0 bases, with 9 bases between. Germline CDR1 reads SGHTA; CDR2 reads FQGNSA. This CDR3 region has 15 residues. The CDR3 sequence: CASSLAPTNSYEQYF. In DNA, the CDR3 is TGTGCCAGCAGCTTAGCGCCTACCAACTCCTACGAGCAGTACTTC.

The chain recombines TRBV27 with TRBJ2-7, with TRBD1 matching over 10 bases. The germline CDR1 and CDR2 sequences are MNHEY and SMNVEV (reference sequence). J gave up 3 bases and V 3 bases, and 2 bases lay outside the gene matches. The CDR3 loop spans 14 amino acids. In DNA, the CDR3 is TGTGCCAGCAGTTTGAGGACAGGGGGCTACGAGCAGTACTTC. Translating gives CASSLRTGGYEQYF.

V usage is TRBV30 and J usage is TRBJ2-7, with TRBD2 identical over 9 bases. Looked up from germline, CDR1 is GTSNPN and CDR2 is SVGIG (reference sequence). The CDR3 contains 14 residues. V dropped 0 bases and J dropped 5; count of bases not matched to a gene: 5. CDR3 residues: CAWSVTAGGDEQYF. The CDR3 DNA reads TGTGCCTGGAGTGTAACAGCGGGAGGAGACGAGCAGTACTTC. Full variable domain (missing parts from reference TRBV30 and TRBJ2-7): SQTIHQWPATLVQPVGSPLSLECTVEGTSNPNLYWYRQAAGRGLQLLFYSVGIGQISSEVPQNLSASRPQDRQFILSSKKLLLSDSGFYLCAWSVTAGGDEQYFGPGTRLTVT.

The V call is TRBV5-1, the J call TRBJ2-3, with 7 bases matching TRBD1. CDR1 is SGHRS, CDR2 YFSETQ, per germline. This CDR3 is built from 14 residues. V lost 4 bases and J lost 6; bases outside the gene matches: 8. Here the CDR3 DNA reads TGCGCCAGCAGCGAGGGACAGCCGGACGATACGCAGTATTTT. This sequence encodes CASSEGQPDDTQYF.

The CDR3: CASSRTGGEQYF. The CDR3 DNA reads as TGTGCCAGCAGTAGGACTGGGGGCGAGCAGTACTTC. The chain is built from TRBV27 and TRBJ2-5; the D call may be TRBD1 or TRBD2 (5 bases each). The J call is doubtful: the DNA matches TRBJ2-7 better. This CDR3 region has 12 residues. The germline CDR1 and CDR2 sequences are MNHEY and SMNVEV (reference sequence).

This clone appeared a few times. J is TRBJ2-4 and V is TRBV7-9; 7 bases fit TRBD2. This CDR3 spans 15 amino acids. J gave up 8 bases and V 0 bases, and 7 bases lay outside the gene matches. Per the germline V gene, CDR1 is SEHNR and CDR2 is FQNEAQ (reference sequence). CDR3 in amino acids: CASSLAQGGLDIQYF. CDR3 coding DNA: TGTGCCAGCAGCTTAGCGCAGGGAGGGCTAGACATTCAGTACTTC.

The rearrangement uses TRBV19 and TRBJ2-4, with a tentative D call TRBD1 (5 bases). The V and J ends lost 8 bases and 0 bases respectively, with 8 bases between them. The germline CDR1 and CDR2 sequences are LNHDA and SQIVND (reference sequence). The CDR3 sequence is 13 residues long. The CDR3 nucleotides are TGTGCCAGTTTCAGGGTAGCCAAAAACATTCAGTACTTC. Protein: CASFRVAKNIQYF.